This TCR beta chain is drawn from a study of cytomegalovirus exposure and HLA in healthy donors (dated by TCRdb to about 2017). Background on the whole study: An earlier analysis of some 600 of the donors reported 250 to 350 Gb of sequence data and around 120 million unique TCR beta sequences obtained from approximately 180 million T cells. To decide whether each TCR beta V gene segment behaved as functional or pseudogenic, an earlier analysis of fewer than 750 of the donors relied on high-throughput TCR beta sequencing. A later analysis re-examined previously published TCR beta repertoires from just over 650 donors and added high-resolution HLA genotyping to investigate patterns of TCR occurrence. In the later analysis, no new phenotypic data were used to find candidate immune exposures; instead, reliance was placed on TCR beta sequences and their occurrence across donors. Donor age, sex, ethnicity and CMV serostatus were collected together with the repertoire data. A separate validation cohort of roughly 120 different subjects was used in addition to the 666-subject first cohort. The study was designed to test whether signatures of past pathogen exposure could be identified by cataloging public T cell receptors. To predict cytomegalovirus infection status, the study combined high-throughput TCR immunosequencing, statistical association of individual TCRs with disease status, and machine learning. Because of strong linkage in the cohort, five DR-DQ haplotypes were treated as single units for association and clustering. Typing coverage varied by locus: roughly 629-640 donors for A, B, C, DRB1 and DQB1; approximately 500 for DQA1; around 610 for DPA1; 400 to 480 for DPB1. Class I and class II HLA loci were covered by the typing at four-digit resolution. The study used immunosequencing to profile the T cell repertoires of hundreds of subjects and linked those repertoires to cytomegalovirus serostatus. All discovery cohort repertoires had been generated using a single sequencing platform. On average, roughly 240,000 unique TCR beta nucleotide sequences were sequenced per donor among about 400 genotyped donors of the cohort, with about 17% of those sequences being non-productive. A later genetic analysis used genome-wide SNP genotypes for about 65% of the 666 donors, treating that subset as a discovery cohort. Among the roughly 400 genotyped donors, 75% to 90% belonged to the genetic ancestry cluster associated with self-reported Caucasian donors. An early release that covered about 640 HLA-typed donors contained approximately 300 gigabases of sequencing data and tens of millions of unique TCR sequences.

In total, approximately 690 healthy bone marrow donors made up the cohort. Cohort members were all nominally healthy when sampled, although unrecorded immune exposures were likely present. The donor was CMV seronegative and was included in the group of around 320 seronegative cohort members. A peripheral blood sample was provided by each donor, and peripheral blood mononuclear cells were used for TCR beta sequencing. Genomic DNA extraction from the blood cell samples was performed with the Qiagen DNeasy Blood Extraction Kit. V and J are truncated by 5 bases and 4 bases respectively, leaving an intervening sequence of 7 bases. From the cysteine up to the phenylalanine, the CDR3 has a length of 12 residues. Only the CDR3 part of the read is kept: 36 bases, read in frame from the first base. CDR1 and CDR2, looked up from the germline V gene, are SGHTA and FQGNSA. This clone has a single count. What this receptor recognizes is not known. Within one base of it there is no much larger clone, and no base qualities were kept.

Results the study describes overall, beyond this receptor: Because counts were too low, fewer than 20 rarely observed V segments, including chromosome 9 orphons, were excluded from the earlier analysis of about 500 of the donors. A further reported finding was that TCR beta sequences accurately predicted the HLA-A and HLA-B alleles for most subjects in the first cohort. According to a later genetic analysis, donors in an Asian-associated ancestry cluster had fewer N-insertions in productive TCRs than the approximately 690-donor mean. A later analysis associated 16,951 TCR beta sequences with specific HLA alleles at a false discovery rate of 0.05. A later genetic analysis associated a missense DCLRE1C variant with V-gene and J-gene trimming of TCR beta chains, and an independent cohort replicated the association. Because some donors lacked HLA typing at each locus, the association tests relied only on the typed subset. Correlated functional status among segregating V segments might be attributable to linkage disequilibrium, but an unknown experimental factor could not be ruled out. The cohort was sequenced for TCR beta chains only, and without alpha or paired-chain data the features that could be detected were limited. In a later analysis, several top co-occurrence clusters were reported to appear linked to parvovirus B19, influenza, CMV and Epstein-Barr virus. A cluster of highly shared sequence variants was judged likely to be a technical artifact of the sequencing pipeline. While some public TCRs were present in many individuals, most TCR sequences turned up only very rarely across donors. According to the authors, the approach could potentially be generalized to other disease states and immunological phenotypes. In an earlier analysis of approximately 590 of the donors, most TCR beta V segments appeared in productive rearrangements about 90% or about 30% of the time, broadly matching IMGT annotations. The study listed 170 or so TCR beta chains as associated with cytomegalovirus. The only immune exposure information available for the cohort was CMV serostatus. In vitro tests confirmed that a few of the cytomegalovirus-associated TCR beta chains recognize cytomegalovirus antigens. When HLA alleles, especially DR and DQ, strongly co-occurred, attributing TCR associations to individual alleles was difficult. In a later analysis, HLA-associated TCR beta chains were found to be more clonally expanded and to have lower generation probabilities than equally common non-associated chains. Some IMGT-functional V segments, including TRBV6-2 and TRBV6-3, could not be distinguished by the 87-base-pair reads and were therefore excluded. Presence/absence analyses assumed roughly uniform sequencing depth across donors, an assumption that may not hold. In a later analysis, most CMV-associated TCR beta chains were found to appear HLA-restricted, with HLA associations seemingly driven largely by CMV exposure. A later analysis found that TCR association rates varied across HLA loci, with DRB1 alleles showing the most associated TCRs and HLA-C alleles the fewest. The classifier was reported to diagnose cytomegalovirus status with high specificity and sensitivity in both the original and validation cohorts.

Library preparation employed the immunoSEQ multiplex PCR assay. The multiplex PCR relied on a mix of 60 forward primers for TCR Vbeta segments and 13 reverse primers for TCR Jbeta segments. The CDR3 region of rearranged TCR beta genes was amplified from genomic DNA with a multiplex PCR assay. On the Illumina HiSeq System, the amplified TCR beta libraries were sequenced as 87-base-pair reads. The study's processing was this. In a later analysis, 70 million to 95 million unique TCR beta chains were counted across the approximately 670 repertoires, and approximately 9.9 million of these chains were shared by at least two donors. Raw reads were error-corrected and collapsed into unique sequences with a nearest-neighbor algorithm that merged closely related sequences to remove PCR and sequencing errors. V, D and J gene segments were assigned by aligning CDR3 sequences to IMGT reference sequences. Each retained sequence needed at least a six-nucleotide match to both a V gene segment and a J gene segment. Rearrangements were classified as productive when the CDR3 lacked stop codons and remained in frame with V and J, and all other rearrangements were classified as non-productive. Following IMGT convention, CDR3 was defined as the stretch from the second conserved V-encoded cysteine to the conserved J-encoded phenylalanine. The earlier analysis of about 610 of the donors excluded sequences that lacked an unambiguous match to a single V gene segment. An earlier analysis of 550 to 650 of the donors classified V segments as functional when productive rearrangements were above 56.7% and as segregating when the standard deviation between donors was above 5%. A statistical classification framework was developed to diagnose cytomegalovirus status using the catalog of TCR beta chain sequences. A later analysis assigned V and J genes by comparing TCR nucleotide sequences with IMGT/GENE-DB human TR gene sequences. A later analysis assigned CDR3 sequences and most-parsimonious VDJ recombination scenarios with the TCRdist pipeline. In a later analysis, every TCR beta chain was defined by the combination of its CDR3 amino acid sequence and its V-gene family, and reads without a unique V-gene family were dropped. In a later analysis, several hundred highly shared, low-generation-probability nucleotide sequences were removed to address suspected cross-contamination and a sequencing artifact. A later analysis calculated a clonal expansion index for each public chain from normalized within-repertoire ranks of inferred template counts. Generation probabilities in a later analysis came from a VDJ recombination model fitted to out-of-frame rearrangements, and those results were checked against IGoR. Hypergeometric tests were used in a later analysis to score TCR-TCR, TCR-HLA and TCR-CMV co-occurrence, with a repertoire-size bias correction applied to the TCR pairs. A later analysis estimated false discovery rates by permuting HLA or CMV assignments 20 times. In a later analysis, co-occurring TCRs were grouped using DBSCAN, with TCRdist sequence similarity added in when clustering inside HLA-allele-positive subsets. Repertoires with fewer than 30,000 or more than 120,000 public chains, plus five repertoires with anomalous nucleotide sharing, were excluded from co-occurrence clustering. This is the immuneACCESS table as TCRdb keeps it, with only in-frame sequences that have V and J called. A part of the clones is gone; compared with another copy, unresolved V genes explain less than half, and the rest is unexplained. V and J calls and clone size come straight from that table; D and trimming were deduced from the DNA. The sample table lists more than 130,000 clones, about 82% of them with a count of one. The ten largest clonotypes hold around 2% of the sample.

The material sequenced was PBMCs. The receptor comes from a man younger than 40 in good health and CMV-seronegative. The chain employs TRBV7-2 and TRBJ2-3; no D gene is confidently identified. Here the CDR3 is given as CASSELSDTQYF. The DNA sequence is as follows: TGTGCCAGCAGCGAGTTATCAGATACGCAGTATTTT.